This T cell receptor (beta chain) was captured by sequencing in a study of T cell repertoires in cytomegalovirus infection. Background on the study: Epitope selection comprised recently identified HLA-C-restricted CMV epitopes and well-studied HLA-B-restricted CMV epitopes. Both CMV infection and a matching HLA type were indicated by public TCR beta signatures.

The CDR3 has 14 residues. The germline V and J ends were trimmed by 5 bases and 6 bases, with 14 bases remaining between them. Germline assignment: CDR1 SEHNR and CDR2 FQNEAQ (reference sequence). TCRdb re-called the reads with MiXCR, one entry per CDR3 protein. The table has some 940,000 distinct CDR3 sequences, roughly 30% seen once. This clonotype was detected a few times. Antigen unknown. The rearrangement uses TRBV7-9 and TRBJ2-1; D is ambiguous. This specimen was cultured CD8+ T cells from PBMCs, taken from culture after CMV antigen stimulation. This sequence originates from a human donor in good health (CMV status not recorded). Some clones in this sample may be carry-over from other donors' samples. CDR3 sequence: CASSISDGFNEQFF. The CDR3 nucleotides read TGTGCCAGCAGCATTTCGGACGGTTTCAATGAGCAGTTCTTC.